Listed below are T cell receptor beta chains from one sample, sequenced in a study of blood T cell repertoires in COVID-19. Produced via immunoSEQ multiplex PCR; TCRdb's table is partial and in-frame only. This table holds roughly 40,000 clones, roughly 88% found once. Material for sequencing was peripheral blood. The origin of the receptors is a human donor in a cohort sampled during active COVID-19. The CDR3 runs from the conserved cysteine through the conserved F or W. D genes are given only for firm matches. Not all rows give a size; the values are once, few, many and, for expanded clones, a class.

d_call,v_call,cdr3_length,j_call,clone_size,cdr3_nt,cdr3_aa
TRBD1,TRBV2,11,TRBJ1-2,.,TGTGCCAGCAGCGAGGAGGACAGGTACTCTTTC,CASSEEDRYSF
.,TRBV30,11,TRBJ1-2,.,TGTGCCTGGAGTGCTTACTATGGCTACACCTTC,CAWSAYYGYTF
TRBD1,TRBV3-1/TRBV3-2,17,TRBJ1-3,.,TGTGCCAGCAGCCAAGGGGGTCCGACAGGGAGCGGAAACACCATATATTTT,CASSQGGPTGSGNTIYF
.,TRBV12-2,16,TRBJ2-7,.,TGTGCAAGTCGCTTAGCCCTACTAGCGGGGGGGGACGAGCAGTACTTC,CASRLALLAGGDEQYF
TRBD1,TRBV2,13,TRBJ1-2,.,TGTGCCAGCACTGCGGACAGGGAAGGTGGCTACACCTTC,CASTADREGGYTF
.,TRBV5-6,12,TRBJ1-5,.,TGTGCCAGCAGCTTGGAAGCTGGGCCCCAGCATTTT,CASSLEAGPQHF
TRBD2,TRBV11-3,17,TRBJ2-7,once,TGTGCCAGCAGCGGCGGGACTAGCGGGGGGGCTTCCTACGAGCAGTACTTC,CASSGGTSGGASYEQYF
TRBD2,TRBV3-1/TRBV3-2,15,TRBJ2-5,.,TGTGCCAGCAGCCAAACTAGCGGGGGGTTTGAGACCCAGTACTTC,CASSQTSGGFETQYF
.,TRBV30,11,TRBJ1-1,.,TGTGCCTGGAAGGGGGACACTGAAGCTTTCTTT,CAWKGDTEAFF
.,TRBV12-5,13,TRBJ2-1,.,TGTGCTAGTGGGAGGGGGACCTACAATGAGCAGTTCTTC,CASGRGTYNEQFF
TRBD1,TRBV7-8,16,TRBJ2-7,.,TGTGCCAGCAGCCCCCCGGGACAGGGTGTGCGATACGAGCAGTACTTC,CASSPPGQGVRYEQYF
TRBD1,TRBV7-8,18,TRBJ1-2,.,TGTGCCAGCAGCTCCACCTCTGTCGGACAGGGGGGAGGCTATGGCTACACCTTC,CASSSTSVGQGGGYGYTF
.,TRBV5-6,17,TRBJ1-6,.,TGTGCCAGCAGCATTGGTCCCGGAGGCGTAGAGAATTCACCCCTCCACTTT,CASSIGPGGVENSPLHF
TRBD1,TRBV2,14,TRBJ2-7,.,TGTGCCAGCAGTCTAGCCACAATAGGACAGGTGGAGTACTTC,CASSLATIGQVEYF
TRBD1,TRBV9,15,TRBJ2-7,few,TGTGCCAGCAGCGCTACAGGGGGATCCTCCTACGAGCAGTACTTC,CASSATGGSSYEQYF
TRBD1,TRBV10-1,13,TRBJ2-5,.,TGCGCCAGCAGTGAAACAGGGGGAGAGACCCAGTACTTC,CASSETGGETQYF
.,TRBV11-3,18,TRBJ1-2,.,TGTGCCAGCAGCTTAAGGGGATACACATATGTACCCAACTATGGCTACACCTTC,CASSLRGYTYVPNYGYTF
TRBD2,TRBV20-1,17,TRBJ2-7,.,TGCAGTGCTAGTGGGGGTAGGGCTAGCGGGTCCTCCTACGAGCAGTACTTC,CSASGGRASGSSYEQYF
.,TRBV2,15,TRBJ1-2,.,TGTGCCAGCATTACGGATGGGGCAACTAACTATGGCTACACCTTC,CASITDGATNYGYTF
TRBD1,TRBV4-1,15,TRBJ2-4,.,TGCGCCAGCAGCCCCGGACAGGCTTTGAAAAACATTCAGTACTTC,CASSPGQALKNIQYF